One and the same sample provided the 3 T cell receptor beta chains below, sequenced in a study of blood T cell repertoires in COVID-19. Libraries were prepared by immunoSEQ multiplex PCR; TCRdb keeps only in-frame clonotypes and omits some of them. This sample yields around 180,000 clones, of which 85% to 90% are seen a single time; less than 25% belongs to the top ten. The sample comprised peripheral blood. The receptors come from a man between 65 and 80 years old with active or convalescent COVID-19.

The rearrangement links TRBV6-5 to TRBJ1-1; TRBD1 matches 9 bases. The CDR3 sequence is 13 residues long. Germline V gene lookup returns CDR1 MNHEY and CDR2 SVGAGI. The V and J ends lost 5 bases and 5 bases, in that order; junction bases with no gene match: 3. CDR3 protein: CASSIDRGTEAFF. The CDR3 bases are TGTGCCAGCAGTATTGACAGGGGGACTGAAGCTTTCTTT.

This chain connects TRBV15 to TRBJ1-5; tentatively, D is TRBD1 (5 bases). Germline lookup yields CDR1 LNHNV and CDR2 YYDKDF (reference sequence). CDR3 length: 15 residues. V was shortened by 1 base and J by 3 bases, with 10 bases between the two germline ends. CDR3 coding DNA: TGTGCCACCAGCAGAGCAACAGGAAACAATCAGCCCCAGCATTTT. This encodes CATSRATGNNQPQHF.

The gene calls are TRBV29-1 and TRBJ2-3; D is perhaps TRBD2 (5 bases). The ends were cut back, 5 bases at V and 2 bases at J, with 17 bases in the middle. The CDR3 is 15 residues long. Germline assignment: CDR1 SQVTM and CDR2 ANQGSEA. The CDR3 region is CSVTGLSSTTDTQYF. The CDR3 DNA follows: TGCAGCGTTACGGGATTGAGCAGTACCACAGATACGCAGTATTTT.